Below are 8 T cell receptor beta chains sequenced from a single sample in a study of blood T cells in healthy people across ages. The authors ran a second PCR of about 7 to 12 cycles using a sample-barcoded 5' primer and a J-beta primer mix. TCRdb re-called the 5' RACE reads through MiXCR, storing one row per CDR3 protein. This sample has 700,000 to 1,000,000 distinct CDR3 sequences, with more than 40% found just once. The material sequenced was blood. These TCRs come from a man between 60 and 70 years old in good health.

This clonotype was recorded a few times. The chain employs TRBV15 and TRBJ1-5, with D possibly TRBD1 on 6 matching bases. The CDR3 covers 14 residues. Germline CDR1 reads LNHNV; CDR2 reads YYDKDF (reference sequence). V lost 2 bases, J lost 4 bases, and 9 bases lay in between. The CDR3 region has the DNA TGTGCCACCAGCAGAACACAGGGTAATCAGCCCCAGCATTTT. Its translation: CATSRTQGNQPQHF.

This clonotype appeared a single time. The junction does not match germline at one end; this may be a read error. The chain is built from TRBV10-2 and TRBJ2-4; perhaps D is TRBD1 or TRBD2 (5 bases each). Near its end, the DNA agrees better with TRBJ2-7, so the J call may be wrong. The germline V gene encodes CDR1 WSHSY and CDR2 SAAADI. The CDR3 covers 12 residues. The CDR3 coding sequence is TGCGCCGGCAGTGAGGGGCAGTACGAGCAGTACTTC. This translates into CAGSEGQYEQYF.

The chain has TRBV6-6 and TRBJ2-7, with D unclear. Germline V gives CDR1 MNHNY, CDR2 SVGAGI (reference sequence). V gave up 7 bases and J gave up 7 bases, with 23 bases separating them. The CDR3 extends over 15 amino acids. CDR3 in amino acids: CASTLRGGSSLEQYF. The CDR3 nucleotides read TGTGCCAGCACCCTGAGAGGCGGAAGTAGTTTAGAGCAGTACTTC.

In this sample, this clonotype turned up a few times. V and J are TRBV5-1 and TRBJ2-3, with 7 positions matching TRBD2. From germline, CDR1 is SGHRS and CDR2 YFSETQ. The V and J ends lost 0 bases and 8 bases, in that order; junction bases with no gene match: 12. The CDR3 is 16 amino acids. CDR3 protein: CASSLATRPGEGTQYF. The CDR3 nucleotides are TGCGCCAGCAGCTTGGCCACGAGACCGGGGGAGGGTACGCAGTATTTT.

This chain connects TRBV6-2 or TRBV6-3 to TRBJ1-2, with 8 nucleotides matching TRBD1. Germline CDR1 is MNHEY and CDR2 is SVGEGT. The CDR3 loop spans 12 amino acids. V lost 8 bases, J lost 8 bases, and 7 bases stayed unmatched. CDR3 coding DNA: TGTGCCAGCGGTGAGGACAGGGACGGCTACACCTTC. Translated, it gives CASGEDRDGYTF.

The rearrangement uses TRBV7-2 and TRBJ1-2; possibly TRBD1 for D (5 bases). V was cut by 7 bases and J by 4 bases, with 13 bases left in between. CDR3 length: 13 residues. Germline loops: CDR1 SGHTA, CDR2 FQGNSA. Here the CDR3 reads CASTRGVFYGYTF. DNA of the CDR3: TGTGCCAGCACCCGAGGGGTGTTCTATGGCTACACCTTC.

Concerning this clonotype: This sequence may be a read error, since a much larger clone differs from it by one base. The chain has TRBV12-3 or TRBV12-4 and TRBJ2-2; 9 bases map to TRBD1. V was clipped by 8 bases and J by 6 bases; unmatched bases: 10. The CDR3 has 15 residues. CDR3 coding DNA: TGTGCCAGCCGACCGACAGGGGGAGGAGCCGGGGAGCTGTTTTTT. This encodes CASRPTGGGAGELFF.

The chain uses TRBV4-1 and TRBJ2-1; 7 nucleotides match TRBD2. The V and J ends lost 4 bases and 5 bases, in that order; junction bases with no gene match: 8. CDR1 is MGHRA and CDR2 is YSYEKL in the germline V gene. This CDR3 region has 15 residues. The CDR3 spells CASSLPSSGDNEQFF. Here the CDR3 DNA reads TGCGCCAGCAGCCTCCCTTCTAGCGGAGACAATGAGCAGTTCTTC.